Each of the 10 T cell receptor beta chains below was sequenced from the same sample in a study of post-analysis software for immune sequencing data. Study results and caveats: About five TRBV segments occurring more often in patients than controls included TRBV5-6, TRBV5-1 and TRBV20-1.

Their antigen targets remain unknown. Incorporated into the TCR beta cDNA libraries were unique molecular identifiers, which served to reduce PCR and sequencing biases. MiXCR, applied by TCRdb to the PCR reads, yields one record per CDR3 protein. The data show 430,000 or so distinct CDR3 sequences, approximately 39% seen once. The sample was blood. The receptors come from a girl aged 2-10 years with multiple sclerosis.

In this sample, this clonotype turned up a few times. The J gene is TRBJ1-6, the V gene TRBV20-1; the D is unclear. There are 16 residues in the CDR3. The germline gives CDR1 DFQATT, CDR2 SNEGSKA (reference sequence). The germline V and J ends were trimmed by 2 bases and 11 bases, with 22 bases remaining between them. CDR3 DNA: TGCAGTGCTAGATTTCTAACAGTTATACATTCTCCACCCCTCCACTTT. Its protein product is CSARFLTVIHSPPLHF.

The chain couples TRBV5-5 to TRBJ2-1; 12 bases fit TRBD2. Per the germline V gene, CDR1 is SGHKS and CDR2 is YYEKEE (reference sequence). The CDR3 contains 15 residues. With 4 bases clipped from V and 9 bases from J, the junction kept 8 bases outside the gene matches. The CDR3 region is CASSLRTSGTFEQFF. The CDR3 DNA reads TGTGCCAGCAGCCTAAGGACTAGCGGGACATTTGAGCAGTTCTTC.

V usage is TRBV20-1 and J usage is TRBJ2-1, with 7 bases matching TRBD2. J lost 12 bases, V lost 6 bases, and 5 bases had no gene match. Germline CDR1 is DFQATT and CDR2 is SNEGSKA (reference sequence). The CDR3 is made up of 10 amino acids. CDR3 bases: TGCAGTGCACCTCTAGCGGCGCAGTTCTTC. It codes for CSAPLAAQFF.

The chain joins TRBV27 to TRBJ1-2; weak D call: TRBD1 (5 bases). The CDR3 covers 13 residues. The V end lost 6 bases, the J end lost 4 bases, and 12 bases lay between the germline ends. Germline V gene sequence: CDR1 MNHEY, CDR2 SMNVEV (reference sequence). CDR3 loop: CASSSVRAYGYTF. CDR3 DNA sequence: TGTGCCAGCAGCTCAGTCAGGGCCTATGGCTACACCTTC.

The chain combines TRBV5-5 with TRBJ2-7; 9 bases map to TRBD1. CDR1 and CDR2 (germline): SGHKS, YYEKEE (reference sequence). Losses at the gene ends were 0 bases for V and 4 bases for J; bases not matched to a gene: 8. The CDR3 runs 16 residues. CDR3 region: CASSLGSGTGPYEQYF. CDR3 in DNA: TGTGCCAGCAGCTTGGGATCCGGGACAGGGCCTTACGAGCAGTACTTC.

The chain joins TRBV6-6 to TRBJ1-3; weak D call: TRBD1 (6 bases). The CDR3 contains 15 residues. Trimming removed 2 bases at V and 2 bases at J, with 10 bases between. Germline V gene sequence: CDR1 MNHNY, CDR2 SVGAGI (reference sequence). The CDR3 loop is CASSYDRPAGNTIYF. The CDR3 nucleotides are TGTGCCAGCAGTTACGACAGGCCGGCTGGAAACACCATATATTTT.

This clonotype appeared a few times. The chain recombines TRBV5-1 with TRBJ2-5, with a weak D call TRBD2 (7 bases). This CDR3 region has 17 residues. Deletions cut 0 bases from V and 1 base from J, with 16 bases between. From germline, CDR1 is SGHRS and CDR2 YFSETQ. DNA for the CDR3: TGCGCCAGCAGCTTGGATTGGGGGGGCCCCCTCCAAGAGACCCAGTACTTC. Its protein is CASSLDWGGPLQETQYF.

About this clonotype itself: A much larger clone is a single base away; this may be a read error. V and J are TRBV29-1 and TRBJ2-1, with TRBD2 identical over 7 bases. V trimming: 6 bases; J trimming: 10 bases; junction bases outside the gene matches: 9. The CDR3 has 12 amino acids. Germline V lookup: CDR1 SQVTM, CDR2 ANQGSEA. Here the CDR3 DNA reads TGCAGCGTCCGGGGACTATCCTACGAGCAGTTCTTC. Translation: CSVRGLSYEQFF.

This clonotype came up a few times. The rearrangement links TRBV6-1 to TRBJ2-7; the D gene could be TRBD1 or TRBD2 (6 bases each). V lost 0 bases and J lost 0, with 9 bases in between. Germline V gene sequence: CDR1 MNHNS, CDR2 SASEGT. The CDR3 consists of 15 residues. CDR3 protein: CASSEAGGPSYEQYF. In DNA form, the CDR3 reads TGTGCCAGCAGTGAAGCGGGGGGCCCCTCCTACGAGCAGTACTTC.

The chain links TRBV10-3 to TRBJ1-1, with 9 bases fitting TRBD1. Germline V gene data show CDR1 as ENHRY and CDR2 as SYGVKD. Germline trimming cut 1 base from V and 4 bases from J; bases unmatched to any gene: 4. The CDR3 loop spans 15 amino acids. The CDR3 DNA reads TGTGCCATCAGTGAGTGGGACAGGGTAGGCACTGAAGCTTTCTTT. Residues: CAISEWDRVGTEAFF.